This record looks at one TCR beta chain sequence and its context. Its antigen remains unidentified. The sample is drawn from a study of cytomegalovirus exposure and HLA in healthy donors. Study results and limitations: Within the data, a cluster of highly shared sequence variants was likely a sequencing artifact.

The PCR was carried out with 60 Vbeta primers and 13 Jbeta primers. Produced via immunoSEQ multiplex PCR; TCRdb's table is partial and in-frame only. The profile shows about 160,000 clones, about four fifths of them singletons. The TCR was taken from a man in his thirties or forties in good health and CMV-seronegative. The sequenced material came from PBMCs.

This CDR3 is CASSSNDPTRGSRAGELFF. CDR3 nucleotides: TGTGCCAGCAGCTCAAACGACCCGACCAGGGGTTCTAGGGCCGGGGAGCTGTTTTTT. The chain has TRBV7-9 and TRBJ2-2, with a possible D match to TRBD1 (6 bases). The CDR3 loop spans 19 amino acids. CDR1 and CDR2 from the germline V gene are SEHNR and FQNEAQ (reference sequence). V dropped 4 bases and J dropped 6 bases, with 27 bases sitting between them.